This is a list of T cell receptor beta chains from one sample in a study of blood T cell repertoires in COVID-19. Here immunoSEQ multiplex PCR was the method, and the copy in TCRdb shows in-frame clones only, minus some. Of approximately 77,000 clones listed, roughly 80% were seen once; the top ten hold over 15%. The sample consisted of peripheral blood. These receptors were obtained from a woman in her fifties or sixties with acute or convalescent COVID-19. CDR3s include the opening cysteine and the closing phenylalanine or tryptophan. The D gene is left open where the match is weak. Size tells how often a clone was seen (once, few, many) or the class of an expanded clone, and some rows leave it out.

D,V,size,J,CDR3,DNA
NA,TRBV11-2,NA,TRBJ2-3,CASSLAWRRLSTDTQYF,TGTGCCAGCAGCTTAGCCTGGCGGAGACTAAGCACAGATACGCAGTATTTT
NA,TRBV2,NA,TRBJ2-1,CASRERTPSVNEQFF,TGTGCCAGCAGGGAGCGGACCCCCTCGGTCAATGAGCAGTTCTTC
TRBD1,TRBV7-9,NA,TRBJ2-2,CASSFRQGVLRELFF,TGTGCCAGCAGCTTTCGACAGGGCGTGCTAAGGGAGCTGTTTTTT
NA,TRBV7-7,medium-sized,TRBJ2-2,CASSQRDRNTGELFF,TGTGCCAGCAGCCAGCGTGACAGAAACACCGGGGAGCTGTTTTTT
NA,TRBV19,NA,TRBJ2-1,CASRTGTHNRNEQFF,TGTGCCAGTAGAACCGGGACACATAATCGTAATGAGCAGTTCTTC
TRBD1,TRBV28,NA,TRBJ1-5,CASRGQGRGNQPQHF,TGTGCCAGCCGTGGACAGGGTAGGGGCAATCAGCCCCAGCATTTT
NA,TRBV23-1,medium-sized,TRBJ2-2,CASSQSRQGKKVGELFF,TGCGCCAGCAGTCAATCTAGGCAGGGGAAAAAGGTCGGGGAGCTGTTTTTT
TRBD1,TRBV19,NA,TRBJ1-1,CASNTRTGGNTEAFF,TGTGCCAGCAACACTCGGACAGGGGGGAACACTGAAGCTTTCTTT
NA,TRBV7-2,NA,TRBJ2-3,CASSLAEGGPTDTQYF,TGTGCCAGCAGCTTAGCGGAGGGGGGGCCGACAGATACGCAGTATTTT
TRBD1,TRBV12-3/TRBV12-4,once,TRBJ1-1,CASRPAGGTEAFF,TGTGCCAGCAGACCTGCAGGGGGCACTGAAGCTTTCTTT